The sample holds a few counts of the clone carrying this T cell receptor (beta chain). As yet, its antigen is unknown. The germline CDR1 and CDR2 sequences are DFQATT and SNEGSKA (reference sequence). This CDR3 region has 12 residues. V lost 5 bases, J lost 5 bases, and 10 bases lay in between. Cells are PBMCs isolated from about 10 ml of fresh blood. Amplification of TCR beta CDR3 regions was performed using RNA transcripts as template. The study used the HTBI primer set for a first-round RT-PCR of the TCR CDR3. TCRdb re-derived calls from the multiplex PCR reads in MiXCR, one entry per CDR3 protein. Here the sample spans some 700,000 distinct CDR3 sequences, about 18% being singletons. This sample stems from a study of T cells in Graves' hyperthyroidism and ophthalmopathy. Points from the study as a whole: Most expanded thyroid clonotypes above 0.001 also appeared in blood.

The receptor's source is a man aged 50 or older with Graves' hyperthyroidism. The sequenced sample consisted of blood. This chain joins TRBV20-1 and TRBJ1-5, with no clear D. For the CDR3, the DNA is TGCAGTGCTGAGGGTGGTTATCAGCCCCAGCATTTT. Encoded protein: CSAEGGYQPQHF.